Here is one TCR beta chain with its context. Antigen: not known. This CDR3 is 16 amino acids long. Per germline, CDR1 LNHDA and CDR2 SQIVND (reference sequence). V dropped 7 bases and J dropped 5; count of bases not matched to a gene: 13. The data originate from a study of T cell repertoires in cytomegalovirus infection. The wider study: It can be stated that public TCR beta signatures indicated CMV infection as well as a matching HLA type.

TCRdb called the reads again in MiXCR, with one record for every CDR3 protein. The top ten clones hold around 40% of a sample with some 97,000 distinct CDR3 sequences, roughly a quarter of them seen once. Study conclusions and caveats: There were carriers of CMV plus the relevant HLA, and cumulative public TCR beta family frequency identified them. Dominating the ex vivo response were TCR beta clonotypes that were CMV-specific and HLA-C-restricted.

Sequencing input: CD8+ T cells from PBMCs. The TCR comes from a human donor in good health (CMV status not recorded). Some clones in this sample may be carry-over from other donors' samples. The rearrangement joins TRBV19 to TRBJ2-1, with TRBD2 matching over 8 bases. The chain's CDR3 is CASNPRDGGANNEQFF. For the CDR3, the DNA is TGTGCCAGTAACCCTAGGGACGGGGGGGCCAACAATGAGCAGTTCTTC.